A single sample is the source of the 18 T cell receptor beta chains below, sequenced in a study of T cells expressing NK-cell markers. TCRdb re-analyzed the 5' RACE reads; it lists each CDR3 protein once, without DNA. This sample's table has about 550,000 distinct CDR3 sequences. The sequenced material came from blood T cells: a sorted CD56 or NKG2C T cell subset, CD4+ or CD8+ T cells, or bulk PBMC T cells (not recorded which). All receptors derive from a man aged 18-30 years in good health.

The chain has TRBV5-4 and TRBJ2-7; the TCRdb call, TRBD2, lacks DNA for checking. The CDR3 totals 15 residues. CDR1 SGHNT and CDR2 YYREEE come from the germline V gene (reference sequence). The CDR3 sequence: CASSPEGYGSYEQYF. Combining the CDR3 with reference TRBV5-4 and TRBJ2-7 gives the whole variable domain ETGVTQSPTHLIKTRGQQVTLRCSSQSGHNTVSWYQQALGQGPQFIFQYYREEENGRGNFPPRFSGLQFPNYSSELNVNALELDDSALYLCASSPEGYGSYEQYFGPGTRLTVT.

V gene TRBV5-1 combines with J gene TRBJ2-1; TCRdb picks TRBD1, but there is no DNA to check that call. Germline V gene data show CDR1 as SGHRS and CDR2 as YFSETQ. This CDR3 comprises 16 residues. The CDR3 is CASSLAGTGRINEQFF.

J is TRBJ2-1 and V is TRBV29-1; TCRdb names TRBD1, which stays unverified in the absence of DNA. The CDR3 has 11 residues. Germline loops: CDR1 SQVTM, CDR2 ANQGSEA. CDR3 loop: CSVAWGGRQFF.

The rearrangement joins TRBV9 to TRBJ1-6. The CDR3 is made up of 14 amino acids. The germline CDR1 and CDR2 sequences are SGDLS and YYNGEE. The CDR3: CASSARPLNSPLHF.

V gene TRBV29-1 combines with J gene TRBJ2-3. This CDR3 has 12 amino acids. Per the germline V gene, CDR1 is SQVTM and CDR2 is ANQGSEA. CDR3: CSVGGQTDTQYF.

The chain links TRBV29-1 to TRBJ1-4; without DNA, the TCRdb call of TRBD1 cannot be checked. CDR3 length: 13 amino acids. In germline, CDR1 is SQVTM, CDR2 ANQGSEA. The CDR3 protein is CSVGGTVNGKLFF. The full variable domain, completed using reference TRBV29-1 and TRBJ1-4, is SAVISQKPSRDICQRGTSLTIQCQVDSQVTMMFWYRQQPGQSLTLIATANQGSEATYESGFVIDKFPISRPNLTFSTLTVSNMSPEDSSIYLCSVGGTVNGKLFFGSGTQLSVL.

The chain is built from TRBV7-9 and TRBJ2-7; as DNA is missing, the TRBD1 call by TCRdb cannot be tested. Germline V gene sequence: CDR1 SEHNR, CDR2 FQNEAQ (reference sequence). The CDR3 has 16 amino acids. The CDR3: CASSHTPGQTTYEQYF. The entire variable domain, with the rest obtained from reference TRBV7-9 and TRBJ2-7, is as follows: DTGVSQNPRHKITKRGQNVTFRCDPISEHNRLYWYRQTLGQGPEFLTYFQNEAQLEKSRLLSDRFSAERPKGSFSTLEIQRTEQGDSAMYLCASSHTPGQTTYEQYFGPGTRLTVT.

This rearrangement joins TRBV30 to TRBJ2-5; TCRdb proposes TRBD1, but this gene call is untestable without DNA. This CDR3 spans 13 amino acids. The V gene's germline CDR1 is GTSNPN and CDR2 SVGIG (reference sequence). The chain's CDR3 is CAWSVGGTETQYF.

The rearrangement links TRBV5-1 to TRBJ1-3. This CDR3 spans 17 amino acids. Germline CDR1 reads SGHRS; CDR2 reads YFSETQ. CDR3 sequence reads: CASSLAGNAVSGNTIYF.

The J gene is TRBJ2-1, the V gene TRBV7-2; TCRdb returns TRBD2, unconfirmable since there is no DNA. There are 15 residues in the CDR3. Germline values: CDR1 SGHTA, CDR2 FQGNSA. The CDR3 here is CASSLDLAGVREQFF.

This chain links TRBV20-1 with TRBJ2-3; checking the TCRdb D call of TRBD2 is not possible without DNA. The germline V gene encodes CDR1 DFQATT and CDR2 SNEGSKA (reference sequence). This CDR3 spans 17 amino acids. The CDR3 protein is CSVASGSIWRGTDTQYF.

The chain recombines TRBV5-1 with TRBJ2-5; no DNA is available, so the TRBD2 call from TCRdb remains unchecked. Germline lookup yields CDR1 SGHRS and CDR2 YFSETQ. CDR3 length: 14 amino acids. The CDR3 here is CASSSSGRRETQYF.

This sequence joins TRBV25-1 and TRBJ1-6. The CDR3 is made up of 18 amino acids. Germline CDR1 MGHDK, CDR2 SYGVNS. CDR3 amino acids: CASSDEIKGSSYNSPLHF.

This chain uses TRBV5-1 with TRBJ2-2; TCRdb returns TRBD1, unconfirmable since there is no DNA. Germline V gene data show CDR1 as SGHRS and CDR2 as YFSETQ. CDR3 length: 16 amino acids. This chain's CDR3 is CASSDRDSIFTGELFF.

The chain couples TRBV12-3 or TRBV12-4 to TRBJ1-5; as DNA is missing, the TRBD1 call by TCRdb cannot be tested. CDR3 length: 16 residues. CDR3 sequence: CASSLGSGRQQGPQHF.

The rearrangement links TRBV12-3 or TRBV12-4 to TRBJ2-1. This CDR3 comprises 15 residues. The chain's CDR3 is CASLTTPSSYNEQFF.

The chain combines TRBV4-1 with TRBJ1-5. Germline values: CDR1 MGHRA, CDR2 YSYEKL. CDR3 length: 12 residues. CDR3 amino acids: CASSHGSQPQHF.

The chain combines TRBV4-3 with TRBJ2-1; checking the TCRdb D call of TRBD1 is not possible without DNA. There are 15 residues in the CDR3. Per germline, CDR1 LGHNA and CDR2 YSLEER. This CDR3 is CASSLETGHYNEQFF.